This TCR beta chain originates from a study of T cell clonotyping in hematopoietic cell transplantation. Broader study findings: Without cell sorting, CD4 versus CD8 contributions remain unresolved. After transplant, recipient diversity fell while pathologically expanded clonotypes grew through day 180.

CDR1 and CDR2 (germline): SGDLS, YYNGEE. The ends lost 2 bases at V and 3 bases at J; junction bases unmatched: 5. There are 15 residues in the CDR3. This clone was recorded only once. Its matching antigen is unknown. Sequenced by immunoSEQ multiplex PCR; TCRdb stores in-frame clones only, minus some. The sample holds about 36,000 clones, around nine tenths seen once. The V gene is TRBV9, the J gene TRBJ1-2; 9 nucleotides align to TRBD1. The sequenced sample was peripheral blood mononuclear cells. The sequence was collected from a woman between 40 and 50 years old in good health. Some clones in this sample may be carry-over from other donors' samples. The CDR3 DNA reads TGTGCCAGCAGCGTTGGCGGACAGGGGTACTATGGCTACACCTTC. Encoded protein: CASSVGGQGYYGYTF.